What follows describes a single TCR beta chain. Clones were sequenced by immunoSEQ multiplex PCR, and TCRdb holds only the in-frame ones, with some missing. Among roughly 150,000 clones, 70% to 90% were seen once, and the ten largest hold 6.9%. This CDR3 has 16 residues. Germline trimming cut 4 bases from V and 3 bases from J; bases unmatched to any gene: 7. The germline V gene has CDR1 LGHDT and CDR2 YNNKEL (reference sequence). This sample was taken from a study of T cell responses to AZD1222 COVID-19 vaccine. The sequence derives from an adult who had recovered from COVID-19. The genes are TRBV3-1 (or the pseudogene TRBV3-2) and TRBJ2-5, with 11 positions matching TRBD2. This specimen consisted of peripheral blood, obtained after recovery from COVID-19. The CDR3 DNA reads TGTGCCAGCAGCCCGACTAGCGGGAACCGAGAAGAGACCCAGTACTTC. Its protein is CASSPTSGNREETQYF.